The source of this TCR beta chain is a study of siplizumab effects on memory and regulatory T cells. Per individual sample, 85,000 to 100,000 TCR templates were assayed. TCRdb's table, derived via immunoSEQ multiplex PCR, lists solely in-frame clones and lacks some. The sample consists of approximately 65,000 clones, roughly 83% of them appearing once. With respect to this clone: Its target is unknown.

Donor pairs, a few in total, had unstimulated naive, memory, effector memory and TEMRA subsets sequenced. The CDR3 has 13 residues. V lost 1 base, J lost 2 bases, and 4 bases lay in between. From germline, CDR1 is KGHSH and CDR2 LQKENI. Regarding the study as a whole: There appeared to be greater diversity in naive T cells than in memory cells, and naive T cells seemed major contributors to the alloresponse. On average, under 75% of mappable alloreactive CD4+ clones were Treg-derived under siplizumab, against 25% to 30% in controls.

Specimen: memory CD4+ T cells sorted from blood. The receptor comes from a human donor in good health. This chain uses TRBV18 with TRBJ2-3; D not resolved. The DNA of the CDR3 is TGTGCCAGCTCACCACGCAACACAGATACGCAGTATTTT. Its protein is CASSPRNTDTQYF.